This passage covers 26 T cell receptor beta chains from one sample sequenced in a study of cytomegalovirus exposure and HLA in healthy donors. The PCR used 60 Vbeta and 13 Jbeta primers. The data were produced by immunoSEQ multiplex PCR, yet TCRdb's version contains in-frame clones alone and is incomplete. The data show around 76,000 clones, with around four fifths seen just once and roughly 8.9% held by the top ten. Material for sequencing was PBMCs. Every receptor here comes from a woman aged 35 to 49 in good health and CMV-seropositive.

The chain links TRBV5-6 to TRBJ2-2, with TRBD2 as a possible D gene (6 bases). V was clipped by 4 bases and J by 3 bases, with 19 bases between them. This CDR3 has 17 residues. The germline V gene has CDR1 SGHDT and CDR2 YYEEEE. The CDR3 DNA follows: TGTGCCAGCAGCCAAAATCTCAAGCCGGGGGACACCGGGGAGCTGTTTTTT. Translation: CASSQNLKPGDTGELFF.

This sequence joins TRBV27 and TRBJ2-7; 9 bases map to TRBD1. Germline trimming cut 3 bases from V and 7 bases from J; bases unmatched to any gene: 10. CDR3 size: 15 residues. Germline V lookup: CDR1 MNHEY, CDR2 SMNVEV (reference sequence). CDR3 amino acids: CASSFRQGVTGEQYF. CDR3 DNA: TGTGCCAGCAGTTTTCGACAGGGGGTGACGGGGGAGCAGTACTTC.

This clone occurred once. The V and J genes are TRBV29-1 and TRBJ1-1, with 7 bases fitting TRBD1. This CDR3 spans 12 amino acids. V was clipped by 5 bases and J by 4 bases; unmatched bases: 4. The germline CDR1 and CDR2 sequences are SQVTM and ANQGSEA. The CDR3 DNA reads TGCAGCGTTCAGGGGGGATTCACTGAAGCTTTCTTT. Translating gives CSVQGGFTEAFF.

There are a few counts of this clone. The gene calls are TRBV28 and TRBJ2-5, with 9 bases matching TRBD2. CDR1 and CDR2 from the germline V gene are MDHEN and SYDVKM. V trimming: 2 bases; J trimming: 4 bases; junction bases outside the gene matches: 5. This CDR3 has 15 residues. CDR3 DNA: TGTGCCAGCAGTTTACTGCGGGGGGGTGGAGAGACCCAGTACTTC. This encodes CASSLLRGGGETQYF.

In this sample, this clone turned up a few times. This chain joins TRBV29-1 and TRBJ2-7, with a weak D call TRBD1 (5 bases). The V end was cut by 5 bases, the J end by 7 bases, with 21 bases between. The CDR3 is 14 amino acids. In germline, CDR1 is SQVTM, CDR2 ANQGSEA. CDR3 in DNA: TGCAGCGTTCCCCCCCGAGCAGGGCAACGGGAGCAGTACTTC. It translates to CSVPPRAGQREQYF.

The rearrangement uses TRBV30 and TRBJ1-2; D may be TRBD1 (5 bases). The V and J ends lost 6 bases and 7 bases respectively, with 21 bases between them. CDR3 length equals 14 residues. The germline gives CDR1 GTSNPN, CDR2 SVGIG (reference sequence). Here the CDR3 reads CACNMAGPGGGYTF. CDR3 in DNA: TGTGCCTGCAACATGGCGGGGCCAGGCGGTGGCTACACCTTC.

This clone came up a few times. This chain uses TRBV18 with TRBJ1-4; 8 bases are a match to TRBD1. Per the germline V gene, CDR1 is KGHSH and CDR2 is LQKENI. This CDR3 contains 16 residues. V was pared by 4 bases and J by 7 bases, with 11 bases of the junction left unmatched. CDR3 amino acids: CASSRVTGGGGEKLFF. The CDR3 DNA reads TGTGCCAGCTCACGAGTAACAGGGGGAGGAGGTGAAAAACTGTTTTTT. Together with reference TRBV18 and TRBJ1-4, the CDR3 gives the full variable domain: NAGVMQNPRHLVRRRGQEARLRCSPMKGHSHVYWYRQLPEEGLKFMVYLQKENIIDESGMPKERFSAEFPKEGPSILRIQQVVRGDSAAYFCASSRVTGGGGEKLFFGSGTQLSVL.

The chain recombines TRBV2 with TRBJ1-3, with D uncertain. In germline, CDR1 is SNHLY, CDR2 FYNNEI. Trimming shortened V by 1 base and J by 0 bases, and 13 bases separated the two germline ends. CDR3 length: 17 residues. This CDR3 reads CASSEGAGLTSGNTIYF. CDR3 bases: TGTGCCAGCAGTGAAGGGGCAGGCCTTACCTCTGGAAACACCATATATTTT.

The chain has TRBV15 and TRBJ1-2; D gene unclear. The germline V gene has CDR1 LNHNV and CDR2 YYDKDF (reference sequence). The CDR3 contains 15 residues. Trimming removed 1 base from V and 4 bases from J, with 13 bases in between. This CDR3 reads CATSRAPGGLYGYTF. CDR3 in DNA: TGTGCCACCAGCAGAGCGCCCGGTGGGCTCTATGGCTACACCTTC.

The chain recombines TRBV10-3 with TRBJ1-2; TRBD1 matches 7 bases. The CDR3 consists of 18 residues. Per the germline V gene, CDR1 is ENHRY and CDR2 is SYGVKD. With 0 bases clipped from V and 6 bases from J, the junction kept 16 bases outside the gene matches. The CDR3: CAISESNRGRGGIDGYTF. The CDR3 nucleotides are TGTGCCATCAGTGAGTCGAATAGGGGGCGAGGGGGAATTGATGGCTACACCTTC.

J is TRBJ2-1 and V is TRBV5-1; 8 nucleotides line up with TRBD1. CDR1 is SGHRS and CDR2 is YFSETQ in the germline V gene. This CDR3 has 15 amino acids. Trimming at V came to 1 base and at J to 7 bases, leaving 7 bases not matched to a gene. CDR3 DNA sequence: TGCGCCAGCAGCTTGCTCAGGGGGCGGTTGAATGAGCAGTTCTTC. This codes for CASSLLRGRLNEQFF.

A single count supports this clone. The chain couples TRBV6-6 to TRBJ2-1; 7 nucleotides align to TRBD2. The CDR3 is made up of 16 amino acids. V lost 5 bases and J lost 6; bases outside the gene matches: 13. Germline lookup yields CDR1 MNHNY and CDR2 SVGAGI (reference sequence). CDR3 region: CASSVLSSGVINEQFF. The DNA of the CDR3 is TGTGCCAGCAGTGTATTGTCGAGCGGGGTGATCAATGAGCAGTTCTTC.

V gene TRBV4-3 combines with J gene TRBJ1-4, with D tentatively TRBD1 (5 bases). This CDR3 spans 15 amino acids. Germline V gives CDR1 LGHNA, CDR2 YSLEER. Trimming left V 4 bases short and J 6 bases short, with 15 bases between. For the CDR3, the DNA is TGCGCCAGCAGCCCTGCTGGGGAAGGGGATGAAAAACTGTTTTTT. It translates to CASSPAGEGDEKLFF.

The genes are TRBV5-1 and TRBJ2-2, with 8 bases matching TRBD1. CDR3 length: 17 amino acids. CDR1 is SGHRS and CDR2 is YFSETQ in the germline V gene. Unmatched junction bases numbered 13, after V lost 4 bases and J lost 5 bases. The CDR3 spells CASSLGQGRVFTGELFF. Here the CDR3 DNA reads TGCGCCAGCAGCCTCGGACAGGGTAGGGTTTTTACCGGGGAGCTGTTTTTT.

The chain's CDR3 is CASSLSLTGRNTIYF. CDR3 in DNA: TGCGCCAGCAGCCTCAGCTTGACAGGTCGAAACACCATATATTTT. V gene TRBV4-3 combines with J gene TRBJ1-3; D is possibly TRBD1 (6 bases). The V end lost 4 bases, the J end lost 5 bases, and 15 bases lay between the germline ends. This CDR3 has 15 residues. CDR1 and CDR2 from the germline V gene are LGHNA and YSLEER.

This sequence joins TRBV15 and TRBJ2-5; 9 nucleotides align to TRBD2. The germline V gene has CDR1 LNHNV and CDR2 YYDKDF (reference sequence). CDR3 length: 18 residues. V shed 1 base and J 7 bases; nucleotides not matched to a gene: 16. In DNA form, the CDR3 reads TGTGCCACCAGCAGAGGTGTCAGGGGACTAGCTTGGGGTGGGACCCAGTACTTC. This codes for CATSRGVRGLAWGGTQYF.

J is TRBJ2-5 and V is TRBV7-2, with D possibly TRBD2 on 7 matching bases. The CDR3 extends over 16 amino acids. Looked up from germline, CDR1 is SGHTA and CDR2 is FQGNSA. V was pared by 1 base and J by 0 bases, with 12 bases between. The CDR3 DNA is TGTGCCAGCAGCTTAGGGGCGGGGGCATACCAAGAGACCCAGTACTTC. Translated, it gives CASSLGAGAYQETQYF.

The chain recombines TRBV7-8 with TRBJ2-5; no clear D gene. The DNA end is more similar to TRBJ2-7, so the J call may be wrong. The V gene's germline CDR1 is SGHVS and CDR2 FQNEAQ. CDR3 length: 13 residues. CDR3 residues: CASSLFGRYEQYF. CDR3 bases: TGTGCCAGCAGCTTGTTTGGCAGGTACGAGCAGTACTTC.

This rearrangement joins TRBV21-1 to TRBJ2-7; TRBD1 reflects the table's D call only, with no check against the DNA. TRBV21-1 is deemed a pseudogene. The CDR3 spans 14 residues. CDR3 residues: CASTPDRSSYEQYF. CDR3 coding DNA: TGTGCCAGCACCCCGGACAGGAGCTCCTACGAGCAGTACTTC.

The gene calls are TRBV6-5 and TRBJ2-7; D might be TRBD2 (5 bases). CDR1 and CDR2 from the germline V gene are MNHEY and SVGAGI. V lost 5 bases, J lost 4 bases, and 12 bases lay in between. This CDR3 is built from 13 residues. The CDR3 nucleotides read TGTGCCAGCAGTACTAGACTTGGATACGAGCAGTACTTC. Amino acid sequence: CASSTRLGYEQYF.

The chain has TRBV5-6 and TRBJ1-2; D is ambiguous. Trimming left V 2 bases short and J 6 bases short, with 8 bases between. The CDR3 sequence is 12 residues long. From germline, CDR1 is SGHDT and CDR2 YYEEEE. As DNA, the CDR3 is TGTGCCAGCAGCTTTAGTATCCATGGCTACACCTTC. Amino acid sequence: CASSFSIHGYTF.

This chain uses TRBV28 with TRBJ1-2, with TRBD1 as a possible D gene (5 bases). CDR3 length equals 13 residues. Germline V gene data show CDR1 as MDHEN and CDR2 as SYDVKM. V lost 3 bases to trimming and J lost 8 bases, with 13 bases between them. The CDR3 region is CASSFSRARGYTF. In nucleotides, the CDR3 is TGTGCCAGCAGTTTCAGCAGGGCACGGGGCTACACCTTC.

The chain recombines TRBV19 with TRBJ1-6; D is uncertain. The CDR3 is 14 amino acids. The V end was cut by 4 bases, the J end by 5 bases, with 9 bases between. Germline V CDR1 and CDR2: LNHDA, SQIVND (reference sequence). CDR3 in amino acids: CASSRSQNNSPLHF. The CDR3 coding sequence is TGTGCCAGTAGTAGGAGTCAGAATAATTCACCCCTCCACTTT.

The CDR3 region is CAWRLGQGGGYTF. CDR3 DNA sequence: TGTGCCTGGAGATTAGGACAGGGGGGAGGCTACACCTTC. This chain joins TRBV30 and TRBJ1-2; 10 bases match TRBD1. CDR1 and CDR2 from the germline V gene are GTSNPN and SVGIG (reference sequence). The V segment lost 3 bases and the J segment 8 bases; nucleotides outside the gene matches: 6. There are 13 residues in the CDR3.

CDR3 loop: CASSPLGRGHGYTF. The CDR3 DNA reads TGCGCCAGCAGCCCCTTGGGGCGTGGGCATGGCTACACCTTC. This chain links TRBV5-1 with TRBJ1-2; the D gene is possibly TRBD1 (5 bases). This CDR3 is 14 amino acids long. Germline-derived CDR1 and CDR2 are SGHRS and YFSETQ. V was clipped by 4 bases and J by 6 bases, with 16 bases between them.

The V call is TRBV5-1, the J call TRBJ2-5; TRBD2 agrees at 15 bases. The CDR3 totals 15 residues. Trimming cost V 4 bases and J 5 bases; bases outside gene matches: 3. The germline V gene encodes CDR1 SGHRS and CDR2 YFSETQ. The CDR3 loop is CASSPGLAGGETQYF. The CDR3 DNA reads TGCGCCAGCAGCCCAGGACTAGCGGGGGGGGAGACCCAGTACTTC.